The sequence of this TCR beta chain was determined in a study of OX40 agonist ivuxolimab in advanced cancers. Germline CDR1 is MNHNY and CDR2 is SVGAGI (reference sequence). The CDR3 totals 15 residues. V lost 5 bases and J lost 6; bases outside the gene matches: 4. This clone was counted a single time. Clones were read by immunoSEQ multiplex PCR, and TCRdb kept only the in-frame ones, dropping some. The top ten hold approximately 0.81% of the sample, which has approximately 87,000 clones, under 95% seen once. J is TRBJ2-1 and V is TRBV6-6, with 13 bases identical to TRBD2. The sequencing here drew on CD4+ or CD8+ T cells sorted from blood, taken in a trial of the OX40 agonist ivuxolimab. This TCR was sampled from an adult with an advanced solid tumor such as melanoma, head and neck, liver or kidney cancer. The CDR3 nucleotides read TGTGCCAGCAGTCCTTGGACTAGCGGGGGCAATGAGCAGTTCTTC. This sequence encodes CASSPWTSGGNEQFF.